What follows are 26 T cell receptor beta chains derived from one specimen sequenced in a study of blood T cell repertoires in COVID-19. TCRdb's table, derived via immunoSEQ multiplex PCR, lists solely in-frame clones and lacks some. The table lists 250,000 to 350,000 clones, 75% to 90% of them singletons. The sample consisted of peripheral blood. These receptors came from a man aged 18 to 30 with active or convalescent COVID-19.

CDR3 sequence: CASSSLCVPGNYGYTF. CDR3 bases: TGTGCCAGCAGCTCGCTTTGCGTACCGGGAAACTATGGCTACACCTTC. The chain links TRBV12-1 to TRBJ1-2. TRBV12-1 has pseudogene status. CDR3 length: 16 residues.

This clone was seen only once. This chain joins TRBV18 and TRBJ2-5, with 13 bases matching TRBD2. The germline V gene encodes CDR1 KGHSH and CDR2 LQKENI. V lost 1 base to trimming and J lost 3 bases; unmatched junction nucleotides: 2. The CDR3 has 16 amino acids. CDR3 bases: TGTGCCAGCTCACCACGACTAGCGGGAGGCGAAGAGACCCAGTACTTC. Translated: CASSPRLAGGEETQYF.

The rearrangement links TRBV19 to TRBJ1-2; possible D gene TRBD1, 5 bases. CDR1 is LNHDA and CDR2 is SQIVND in the germline V gene (reference sequence). The ends were cut back, 4 bases at V and 3 bases at J, with 12 bases in the middle. The CDR3 length is 14 residues. The CDR3 DNA is TGTGCCAGTAGTACAGGGTTTCCGCACTATGGCTACACCTTC. Encoded protein: CASSTGFPHYGYTF.

The CDR3 here is CASSATGGETQYF. CDR3 DNA sequence: TGTGCCAGCAGCGCGACAGGGGGAGAGACCCAGTACTTC. The J gene is TRBJ2-5, the V gene TRBV11-2, with 9 positions matching TRBD1. Germline trimming cut 5 bases from V and 4 bases from J; bases unmatched to any gene: 2. This CDR3 spans 13 amino acids. Germline lookup yields CDR1 SGHAT and CDR2 FQNNGV.

The chain carries TRBV9 and TRBJ2-2; D possibly corresponds to TRBD1 (5 bases). The V end lost 4 bases, the J end lost 2 bases, and 9 bases lay between the germline ends. The V gene's germline CDR1 is SGDLS and CDR2 YYNGEE. The CDR3 extends over 14 amino acids. The CDR3 loop reads CASSSRGNTGELFF. CDR3 DNA sequence: TGTGCCAGCAGCTCTAGGGGAAACACCGGGGAGCTGTTTTTT.

This chain uses TRBV18 with TRBJ1-3, with D possibly matching TRBD1 (5 bases). CDR3 length: 16 amino acids. Germline-derived CDR1 and CDR2 are KGHSH and LQKENI. Trimming removed 0 bases from V and 3 bases from J, with 12 bases in between. CDR3 bases: TGTGCCAGCTCACCACCCAAACAGGTTCATGGAAACACCATATATTTT. This encodes CASSPPKQVHGNTIYF.

CDR3 sequence reads: CASTGQGRFDTQYF. The CDR3 bases are TGTGCCAGCACCGGACAGGGGCGGTTTGATACGCAGTATTTT. The V call is TRBV27, the J call TRBJ2-3, with 9 positions matching TRBD1. The germline CDR1 and CDR2 sequences are MNHEY and SMNVEV (reference sequence). This CDR3 contains 14 residues. Trimming took 7 bases from V and 6 from J; bases not matched to a gene: 8.

J is TRBJ1-4 and V is TRBV6-5; no firm D call. CDR1 MNHEY and CDR2 SVGAGI come from the germline V gene. This CDR3 is 14 amino acids long. V was pared by 2 bases and J by 0 bases, with 4 bases between. CDR3 in amino acids: CASSYRATNEKLFF. For the CDR3, the DNA is TGTGCCAGCAGTTACCGGGCAACTAATGAAAAACTGTTTTTT.

This sequence joins TRBV4-1 and TRBJ2-5; the match to TRBD2 covers 11 bases. Germline assignment: CDR1 MGHRA and CDR2 YSYEKL. V was clipped by 4 bases and J by 4 bases; unmatched bases: 8. The CDR3 is made up of 16 amino acids. The CDR3 DNA reads TGCGCCAGCAGCCCGCTAGTAGCGGGAGGGAGAGAGACCCAGTACTTC. Translated, it gives CASSPLVAGGRETQYF.

This clone appeared many times. This chain's CDR3 is CASSQAGGLFF. For the CDR3, the DNA is TGTGCCAGCAGCCAAGCAGGAGGCCTGTTTTTT. The chain uses TRBV3-1 (or the pseudogene TRBV3-2) and TRBJ2-2, with a tentative D call TRBD2 (5 bases). CDR3 length equals 11 residues. The germline V gene has CDR1 LGHDT and CDR2 YNNKEL (reference sequence). Trimming left V 1 base short and J 14 bases short, with 8 bases between.

The rearrangement uses TRBV28 and TRBJ1-1; 7 nucleotides agree with TRBD1. The trim removed 3 bases at V and 3 bases at J, leaving 7 bases unmatched. Looked up from germline, CDR1 is MDHEN and CDR2 is SYDVKM. The CDR3 consists of 15 residues. The CDR3 DNA follows: TGTGCCAGCAGTTTTAGGACAGGTCCTTACACTGAAGCTTTCTTT. Translated, it gives CASSFRTGPYTEAFF. Complete variable domain (other parts from reference TRBV28 and TRBJ1-1): DVKVTQSSRYLVKRTGEKVFLECVQDMDHENMFWYRQDPGLGLRLIYFSYDVKMKEKGDIPEGYSVSREKKERFSLILESASTNQTSMYLCASSFRTGPYTEAFFGQGTRLTVV.

The chain combines TRBV12-3 or TRBV12-4 with TRBJ1-1; D unresolved. This CDR3 comprises 11 residues. The V gene lost 1 base and the J gene lost 7 bases, with 4 bases spanning the gap. The CDR3 sequence is CASSLGSEAFF. The CDR3, as DNA: TGTGCCAGCAGTTTAGGGAGTGAAGCTTTCTTT.

The chain uses TRBV7-8 and TRBJ1-5; no definite D call. This CDR3 spans 15 amino acids. In germline, CDR1 is SGHVS, CDR2 FQNEAQ. V was pared by 2 bases and J by 7 bases, with 15 bases between. CDR3 sequence: CASSLLPGSRQPQHF. CDR3 nucleotides: TGTGCCAGCAGCTTACTGCCGGGGAGCAGGCAGCCCCAGCATTTT.

The genes are TRBV27 and TRBJ1-6; a weak D match, TRBD1 (6 bases). CDR3 length equals 16 residues. Germline assignment: CDR1 MNHEY and CDR2 SMNVEV (reference sequence). V lost 0 bases and J lost 7, with 13 bases in between. CDR3 region: CASSLSLPGANSPLHF. Written as DNA, the CDR3 is TGTGCCAGCAGTTTATCCTTACCAGGGGCCAATTCACCCCTCCACTTT.

The genes are TRBV3-1 (or the pseudogene TRBV3-2) and TRBJ2-3; 16 bases align to TRBD2. The CDR3 spans 18 residues. From germline, CDR1 is LGHDT and CDR2 YNNKEL (reference sequence). J was trimmed by 6 bases and V by 3 bases; bases with no gene match: 9. CDR3 protein: CASSQRGLAGGAADTQYF. CDR3 nucleotide sequence: TGTGCCAGCAGCCAGAGGGGACTAGCGGGGGGGGCGGCCGATACGCAGTATTTT.

This clone showed up just once. The V gene is TRBV27, the J gene TRBJ2-7; D is possibly TRBD1 (7 bases). The CDR3 runs to 14 residues. V lost 5 bases and J lost 3, with 14 bases in between. Germline V gene sequence: CDR1 MNHEY, CDR2 SMNVEV (reference sequence). The CDR3 loop reads CASSRGTELYEQYF. The CDR3 DNA reads TGTGCCAGCAGTCGCGGGACAGAACTCTACGAGCAGTACTTC.

The rearrangement links TRBV6-6 to TRBJ2-7; possible D gene TRBD1, 5 bases. The ends were cut back, 2 bases at V and 3 bases at J, with 8 bases in the middle. The CDR3 consists of 13 residues. Germline lookup yields CDR1 MNHNY and CDR2 SVGAGI (reference sequence). CDR3 bases: TGTGCCAGCAGTTACGACAGTAACTACGAGCAGTACTTC. Its translation: CASSYDSNYEQYF.

This chain links TRBV29-1 with TRBJ2-3; 11 bases align to TRBD1. V was clipped by 6 bases and J by 5 bases; unmatched bases: 4. This CDR3 is built from 13 residues. CDR1 is SQVTM and CDR2 is ANQGSEA in the germline V gene. CDR3 DNA: TGCAGCGTCGAGGGACAGGGGGGAGATACGCAGTATTTT. Residues: CSVEGQGGDTQYF.

The chain joins TRBV29-1 to TRBJ2-1, with 7 bases aligning to TRBD2. The CDR3 consists of 14 residues. CDR1 SQVTM and CDR2 ANQGSEA come from the germline V gene. The junction had 10 bases not matched to a gene; V was cut back by 5 bases and J by 6 bases. The CDR3 region has the DNA TGCAGCGTTCCCGGACGGGGAGGGAGCAATGAGCAGTTCTTC. Its protein product is CSVPGRGGSNEQFF.

This clone has only a few counts. This rearrangement joins TRBV28 to TRBJ2-7; tentative D call: TRBD1 (6 bases). This CDR3 comprises 19 residues. Germline CDR1 reads MDHEN; CDR2 reads SYDVKM. The germline V and J ends were trimmed by 6 bases and 4 bases, with 31 bases remaining between them. The CDR3 loop is CASSHSIVVGTTTKYEQYF. In DNA form, the CDR3 reads TGTGCCAGCAGCCACAGTATCGTGGTGGGGACAACGACGAAATACGAGCAGTACTTC.

The chain links TRBV5-1 to TRBJ2-7; D gene uncertain. CDR3 size: 12 residues. Germline assignment: CDR1 SGHRS and CDR2 YFSETQ. Trimming pared 3 bases from V and 3 bases from J, leaving 7 bases between. CDR3 in amino acids: CASSSPDYEQYF. In nucleotides, the CDR3 is TGCGCCAGCAGCTCACCAGACTACGAGCAGTACTTC.

This clone was seen a handful of times. The V gene is TRBV4-3, the J gene TRBJ1-2; the D is unclear. V dropped 0 bases and J dropped 6 bases, with 11 bases sitting between them. Germline V CDR1 and CDR2: LGHNA, YSLEER. The CDR3 contains 14 residues. The CDR3 region is CASSQEAEGNGYTF. As DNA, the CDR3 is TGCGCCAGCAGCCAAGAGGCGGAAGGAAATGGCTACACCTTC.

This chain uses TRBV27 with TRBJ2-5, with D tentatively TRBD2 (6 bases). Germline values: CDR1 MNHEY, CDR2 SMNVEV (reference sequence). The CDR3 spans 16 residues. Deletions cut 0 bases from V and 4 bases from J, with 15 bases between. The chain's CDR3 is CASSLSSGGVGETQYF. Here the CDR3 DNA reads TGTGCCAGCAGTTTATCTTCGGGCGGGGTTGGAGAGACCCAGTACTTC.

This clone was found once. The CDR3 loop reads CASSPPGLAGGLDTDTQYF. Here the CDR3 DNA reads TGTGCCAGCAGTCCCCCGGGGTTAGCGGGAGGATTGGACACAGATACGCAGTATTTT. This chain connects TRBV28 to TRBJ2-3, with 10 bases matching TRBD2. This CDR3 is 19 amino acids long. Germline V gene lookup returns CDR1 MDHEN and CDR2 SYDVKM. The ends lost 5 bases at V and 2 bases at J; junction bases unmatched: 16. The whole variable domain, remainder taken from reference TRBV28 and TRBJ2-3, is DVKVTQSSRYLVKRTGEKVFLECVQDMDHENMFWYRQDPGLGLRLIYFSYDVKMKEKGDIPEGYSVSREKKERFSLILESASTNQTSMYLCASSPPGLAGGLDTDTQYFGPGTRLTVL.

The sample holds a few counts of this clone. This chain links TRBV7-2 with TRBJ1-3; 8 nucleotides align to TRBD1. V lost 4 bases, J lost 6 bases, and 5 bases stayed unmatched. The CDR3 is 14 residues long. CDR1 SGHTA and CDR2 FQGNSA come from the germline V gene. In DNA, the CDR3 is TGTGCCAGCAGCTCCCGGACAGGGCCAAACACCATATATTTT. Translating gives CASSSRTGPNTIYF.

This clone was detected once. V is TRBV7-6 and J is TRBJ1-3; D may be TRBD1 (6 bases). The CDR3 runs to 14 residues. The germline gives CDR1 SGHVS, CDR2 FNYEAQ. V was cut by 5 bases and J by 3 bases, with 11 bases left in between. Here the CDR3 DNA reads TGTGCCAGCAGCCCCCCGGACAGTGGAAACACCATATATTTT. Protein sequence: CASSPPDSGNTIYF.